The clone carrying this T cell receptor beta chain was counted a single time. Its matching antigen is unknown. This table comes from immunoSEQ multiplex PCR, and its TCRdb copy is limited to in-frame clones, with some not included. Here the sample spans around 150,000 clones, around 90% being singletons. The data originate from a study of T cell responses to AZD1222 COVID-19 vaccine. Overall study findings and caveats: Clonal diversity was possibly underestimated, and the donors were mostly white British, with more females. Scientists sampled the repertoires only once the peak T cell response had passed.

V trimming: 3 bases; J trimming: 3 bases; junction bases outside the gene matches: 3. Germline values: CDR1 LNHDA, CDR2 SQIVND (reference sequence). This CDR3 region has 15 residues. The receptor was derived from an adult in good health. The starting material was peripheral blood, obtained on day 0 of AZD1222 vaccination. V and J are TRBV19 and TRBJ2-1; 9 bases are a match to TRBD2. CDR3 in amino acids: CASSMTSGLYNEQFF. CDR3 nucleotides: TGTGCCAGTAGTATGACTAGCGGCCTCTACAATGAGCAGTTCTTC.